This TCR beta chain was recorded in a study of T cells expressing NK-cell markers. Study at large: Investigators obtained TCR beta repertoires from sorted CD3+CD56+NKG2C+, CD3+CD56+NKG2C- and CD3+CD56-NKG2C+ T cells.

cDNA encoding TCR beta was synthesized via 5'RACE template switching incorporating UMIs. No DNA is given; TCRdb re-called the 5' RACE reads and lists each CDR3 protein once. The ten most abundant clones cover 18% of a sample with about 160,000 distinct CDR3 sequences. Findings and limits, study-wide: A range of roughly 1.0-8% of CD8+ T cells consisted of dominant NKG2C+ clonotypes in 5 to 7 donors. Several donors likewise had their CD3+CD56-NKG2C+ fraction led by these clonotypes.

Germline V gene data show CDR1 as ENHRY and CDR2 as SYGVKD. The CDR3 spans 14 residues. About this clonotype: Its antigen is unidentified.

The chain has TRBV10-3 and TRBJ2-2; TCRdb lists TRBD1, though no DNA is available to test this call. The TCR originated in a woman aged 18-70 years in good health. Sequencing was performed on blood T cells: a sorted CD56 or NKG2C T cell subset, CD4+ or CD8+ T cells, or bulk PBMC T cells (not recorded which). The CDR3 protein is CATPQGARTGELFF.